The 13 T cell receptor beta chains reported below all come from one sample, sequenced in a study of blood T cell repertoires in COVID-19. Generated by immunoSEQ multiplex PCR, the TCRdb table keeps only in-frame clones and is missing some. The table shows 150,000 to 200,000 clones, with about 88% occurring only once. The sequenced material came from peripheral blood. The origin of the receptors is a woman over 75 with acute or convalescent COVID-19.

The rearrangement links TRBV7-8 to TRBJ1-5, with D hard to call. CDR1 and CDR2 from the germline V gene are SGHVS and FQNEAQ. This CDR3 comprises 16 residues. The V and J ends lost 4 bases and 6 bases respectively, with 19 bases between them. CDR3 DNA sequence: TGTGCCAGCAGCTCGACCCTTATGGCGCGGATTCAGCCCCAGCATTTT. Residues: CASSSTLMARIQPQHF. Supplemented by reference TRBV7-8 and TRBJ1-5, the full variable domain reads GAGVSQSPRYKVAKRGQDVALRCDPISGHVSLFWYQQALGQGPEFLTYFQNEAQLDKSGLPSDRFFAERPEGSVSTLKIQRTQQEDSAVYLCASSSTLMARIQPQHFGDGTRLSIL.

This clone turned up a few times. The V call is TRBV6-5, the J call TRBJ2-7; 8 bases are a match to TRBD1. The CDR3 has 13 amino acids. Germline values: CDR1 MNHEY, CDR2 SVGAGI. Losses at the gene ends were 5 bases for V and 3 bases for J; bases not matched to a gene: 3. CDR3 sequence: CASSNRGYYEQYF. CDR3 DNA: TGTGCCAGCAGTAACAGGGGGTACTACGAGCAGTACTTC.

This clone occurred a few times. The chain couples TRBV7-2 to TRBJ1-2; maybe TRBD1 (6 bases). The CDR3 contains 15 residues. In germline, CDR1 is SGHTA, CDR2 FQGNSA. Trimming pared 2 bases from V and 10 bases from J, leaving 20 bases between. CDR3 in amino acids: CASSLRGGISKDYTF. Here the CDR3 DNA reads TGTGCCAGCAGCTTACGGGGGGGCATAAGTAAAGACTACACCTTC.

This chain connects TRBV5-1 to TRBJ2-7; 9 nucleotides agree with TRBD1. This CDR3 is 17 amino acids long. With V trimmed by 3 bases and J by 0 bases, 10 bases remained unmatched. Germline V gene sequence: CDR1 SGHRS, CDR2 YFSETQ. CDR3 in amino acids: CASSYGQGQGASYEQYF. The CDR3 nucleotides are TGCGCCAGCAGCTATGGACAGGGGCAAGGAGCCTCCTACGAGCAGTACTTC.

This clone was counted once. The chain combines TRBV4-1 with TRBJ1-5; 9 bases are a match to TRBD1. Germline CDR1 MGHRA, CDR2 YSYEKL. The CDR3 contains 17 residues. V shed 5 bases and J 2 bases; nucleotides not matched to a gene: 10. The CDR3 region has the DNA TGCGCCAGCAGCGACCGGGACAGGGTAGGGGGCAATCAGCCCCAGCATTTT. It yields the protein CASSDRDRVGGNQPQHF.

Details on this clone: At one end, the junction sequence differs from germline, possibly due to a read error. The chain joins TRBV7-9 to TRBJ1-6; 7 nucleotides agree with TRBD1. This CDR3 comprises 14 residues. Germline V lookup: CDR1 SEHNR, CDR2 FQNEAQ (reference sequence). The CDR3 region has the DNA TGTGCCAGCACCTTAGGGGGCGCAGATTCACCCCTCCACTTT. Translating it yields CASTLGGADSPLHF.

The gene calls are TRBV7-2 and TRBJ2-1, with TRBD2 matching 10 bases. The CDR3 extends over 15 amino acids. CDR1 is SGHTA, CDR2 FQGNSA, per germline. Unmatched junction bases numbered 4, after V lost 5 bases and J lost 3 bases. The CDR3 DNA reads as TGTGCCAGCAGCAGAACTAGCGGGATCTACAATGAGCAGTTCTTC. Protein product: CASSRTSGIYNEQFF.

The chain links TRBV6-5 to TRBJ1-2; the D gene is possibly TRBD1 (6 bases). Trimming cost V 6 bases and J 3 bases, with 11 bases left between them. The CDR3 sequence is 13 residues long. The germline CDR1 and CDR2 sequences are MNHEY and SVGAGI. CDR3 sequence (DNA): TGTGCCAGCAGGACCGGGACACACTATGGCTACACCTTC. Residues: CASRTGTHYGYTF.

V and J are TRBV7-9 and TRBJ1-4, with D unclear. Trimming left V 5 bases short and J 13 bases short, with 14 bases between. This CDR3 comprises 12 residues. Per germline, CDR1 SEHNR and CDR2 FQNEAQ (reference sequence). CDR3 nucleotides: TGTGCCAGCAGCGTAACGACGGACTTACTGTTTTTT. Translating gives CASSVTTDLLFF.

The V gene is TRBV5-6, the J gene TRBJ2-7, with 7 bases that match TRBD1. The J segment lost 4 bases and the V segment lost 3 bases, leaving 4 bases of the junction unmatched. This CDR3 has 13 amino acids. CDR1 and CDR2 (germline): SGHDT, YYEEEE. The CDR3 nucleotides read TGTGCCAGCAGCTACAGGGGAATATACGAGCAGTACTTC. This gives the protein CASSYRGIYEQYF.

The genes are TRBV18 and TRBJ2-5; 12 bases are a match to TRBD1. Germline CDR1 and CDR2: KGHSH and LQKENI. The ends lost 3 bases at V and 4 bases at J; junction bases unmatched: 3. This CDR3 comprises 15 residues. CDR3 sequence (DNA): TGTGCCAGCTCACCCCGGGACAGGGGGCGAGAGACCCAGTACTTC. This gives the protein CASSPRDRGRETQYF.

The chain carries TRBV18 and TRBJ2-7; TRBD2 matches at 8 bases. Germline loops: CDR1 KGHSH, CDR2 LQKENI. This CDR3 comprises 16 residues. With V trimmed by 3 bases and J by 1 base, 8 bases remained unmatched. This CDR3 is CASSPFGVAGSYEQYF. The CDR3 bases are TGTGCCAGCTCACCCTTTGGCGTAGCGGGGTCCTACGAGCAGTACTTC.

This chain connects TRBV5-4 to TRBJ2-3, with 8 positions matching TRBD1. Germline assignment: CDR1 SGHNT and CDR2 YYREEE (reference sequence). This CDR3 contains 14 residues. J gave up 6 bases and V 2 bases, and 5 bases lay outside the gene matches. CDR3 loop: CASSLWTGRDTQYF. The CDR3, as DNA: TGTGCCAGCAGCTTATGGACAGGGCGCGATACGCAGTATTTT.